This T cell receptor beta chain derives from a study of cytomegalovirus exposure and HLA in healthy donors. About the research overall: Among the 370 or so donors who were genotyped, around 77% fell in the genetic ancestry cluster that is associated with self-reported Caucasian donors.

Study conclusions and caveats: Researchers catalogued about 150 TCR beta chains as cytomegalovirus-associated. In a later analysis, HLA-associated TCR beta chains were more clonally expanded than equally common others.

PCR used 60 Vbeta primers and 13 Jbeta primers. This table comes from immunoSEQ multiplex PCR, and its TCRdb copy is limited to in-frame clones, with some not included. The table has approximately 190,000 clones, almost 85% seen once. The V gene lost 10 bases and the J gene lost 5 bases, with 20 bases spanning the gap. There are 14 residues in the CDR3. In germline, CDR1 is LNHDA, CDR2 SQIVND (reference sequence). To note about this clone: Its antigen is still unknown.

The chain joins TRBV19 to TRBJ1-2, with D uncertain. The sequenced material came from PBMCs. This clonotype originated in a boy aged 5-17 years in good health and CMV-seronegative. The CDR3 DNA follows: TGTGCCAACCCTGGAGGCACGGAAAGATATGGCTACACCTTC. Protein sequence: CANPGGTERYGYTF. Full variable domain (missing parts from reference TRBV19 and TRBJ1-2): DGGITQSPKYLFRKEGQNVTLSCEQNLNHDAMYWYRQDPGQGLRLIYYSQIVNDFQKGDIAEGYSVSREKKESFPLTVTSAQKNPTAFYLCANPGGTERYGYTFGSGTRLTVV.